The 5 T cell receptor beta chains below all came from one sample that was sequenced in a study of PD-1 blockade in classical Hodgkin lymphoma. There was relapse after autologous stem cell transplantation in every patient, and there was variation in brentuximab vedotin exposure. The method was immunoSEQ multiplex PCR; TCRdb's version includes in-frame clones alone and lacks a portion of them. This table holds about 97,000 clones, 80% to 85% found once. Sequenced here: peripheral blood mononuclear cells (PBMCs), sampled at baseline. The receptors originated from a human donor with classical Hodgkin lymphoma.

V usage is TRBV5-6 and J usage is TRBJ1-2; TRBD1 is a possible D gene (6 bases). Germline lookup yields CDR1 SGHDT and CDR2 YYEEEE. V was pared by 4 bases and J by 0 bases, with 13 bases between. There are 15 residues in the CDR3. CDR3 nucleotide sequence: TGTGCCAGCAGCCCGGAAGGGACAACTAACTATGGCTACACCTTC. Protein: CASSPEGTTNYGYTF.

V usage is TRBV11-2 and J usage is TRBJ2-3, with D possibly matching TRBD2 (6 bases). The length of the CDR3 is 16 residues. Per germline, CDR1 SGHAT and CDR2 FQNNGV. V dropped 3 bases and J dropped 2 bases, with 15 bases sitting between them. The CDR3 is CASSLGVGGPTDTQYF. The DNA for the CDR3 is TGTGCCAGCAGCTTGGGCGTGGGGGGACCCACAGATACGCAGTATTTT. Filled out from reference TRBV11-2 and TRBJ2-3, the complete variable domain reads EAGVAQSPRYKIIEKRQSVAFWCNPISGHATLYWYQQILGQGPKLLIQFQNNGVVDDSQLPKDRFSAERLKGVDSTLKIQPAKLEDSAVYLCASSLGVGGPTDTQYFGPGTRLTVL.

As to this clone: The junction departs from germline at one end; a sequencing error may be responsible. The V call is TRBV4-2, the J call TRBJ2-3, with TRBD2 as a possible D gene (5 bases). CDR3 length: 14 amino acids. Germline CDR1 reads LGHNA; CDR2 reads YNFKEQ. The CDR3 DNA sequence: TGTGCCAGCAGCCAAGATCCTAGCATAGATACGCAGTATTTT. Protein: CASSQDPSIDTQYF.

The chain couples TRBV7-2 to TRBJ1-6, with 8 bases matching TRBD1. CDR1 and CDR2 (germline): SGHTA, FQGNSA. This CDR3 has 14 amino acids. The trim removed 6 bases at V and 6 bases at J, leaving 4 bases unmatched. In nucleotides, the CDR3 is TGTGCCAGCAGTAATACAGGGGGTAATTCACCCCTCCACTTT. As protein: CASSNTGGNSPLHF.

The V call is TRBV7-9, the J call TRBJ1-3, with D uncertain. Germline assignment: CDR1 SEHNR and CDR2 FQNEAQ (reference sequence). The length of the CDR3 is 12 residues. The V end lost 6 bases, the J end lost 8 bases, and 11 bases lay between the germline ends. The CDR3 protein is CASRAVGDTIYF. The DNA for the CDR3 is TGTGCCAGCAGGGCCGTGGGCGACACCATATATTTT.